The rows below give T cell receptor beta chains drawn from one sample of a study of patients and donors after allogeneic stem cell transplantation. Each CDR3 protein gets one entry after TCRdb re-called the RT-PCR reads with MiXCR. This table has roughly 250,000 distinct CDR3 sequences, 13% to 15% appearing once. The sequenced material came from blood, either unsorted or a sorted T cell fraction (not recorded which). The receptors come from a human donor who was either an allogeneic HSCT recipient or a stem cell or donor lymphocyte infusion donor (not recorded which). It is not recorded whose cells these are; they may come from a transplant donor. The CDR3 runs from the conserved cysteine through the conserved F or W. The order of the fields is CDR3 length, D gene, clone size, J gene, V gene, CDR3 DNA, CDR3 protein. D genes are given only for firm matches. Part of the rows lack a size; the others show once, few, many or a class for expanded clones.

len: 16; d_gene: TRBD2; abundance: few; j_gene: TRBJ2-1; v_gene: TRBV7-9; CDR3nt: TGTGCCAGCAGCTTAGTGACTAGCGGGAGCCACAATGAGCAGTTCTTC; CDR3aa: CASSLVTSGSHNEQFF
len: 14; d_gene: TRBD2; abundance: many; j_gene: TRBJ2-7; v_gene: TRBV6-1; CDR3nt: TGTGCCATCCGAGAAACTAGCGGGACGTCCAAGCAGTACTTC; CDR3aa: CAIRETSGTSKQYF
len: 15; d_gene: NA; abundance: NA; j_gene: TRBJ2-2; v_gene: TRBV20-1; CDR3nt: TGCAGTGCTAGAGATGCGGGTTGGGACACCGGGGAGCTGTTTTTT; CDR3aa: CSARDAGWDTGELFF
len: 17; d_gene: NA; abundance: few; j_gene: TRBJ2-1; v_gene: TRBV24-1; CDR3nt: TGTGCCACCAGTGATTCGGCAGGCCATAACTCCTACAATGAGCAGTTCTTC; CDR3aa: CATSDSAGHNSYNEQFF
len: 15; d_gene: TRBD1; abundance: many; j_gene: TRBJ1-2; v_gene: TRBV5-1; CDR3nt: TGCGCCAGCAGCACAGGGACAGGGCCTTTCTATGGCTACACCTTC; CDR3aa: CASSTGTGPFYGYTF
len: 15; d_gene: TRBD1; abundance: NA; j_gene: TRBJ1-5; v_gene: TRBV6-1; CDR3nt: TGTGCCAGCAGGAAGAAAGGGACAGGGAATCAGCCCCAGCATTTT; CDR3aa: CASRKKGTGNQPQHF
len: 14; d_gene: NA; abundance: NA; j_gene: TRBJ2-2; v_gene: TRBV5-1; CDR3nt: TGCGCCAGCAGCTCTGGAAATCCGGCCGGGGAGCTGTTTTTT; CDR3aa: CASSSGNPAGELFF
len: 15; d_gene: NA; abundance: NA; j_gene: TRBJ1-1; v_gene: TRBV7-8; CDR3nt: TGTGCCAGCAGCCATCGATTGAGGGGTGGCACTGAAGCTTTCTTT; CDR3aa: CASSHRLRGGTEAFF
len: 15; d_gene: TRBD2; abundance: NA; j_gene: TRBJ2-4; v_gene: TRBV6-2/TRBV6-3; CDR3nt: TGTGCCAGCAGTTACTCGGAAGCGGGGGGCAACATTCAGTACTTC; CDR3aa: CASSYSEAGGNIQYF
len: 14; d_gene: TRBD1; abundance: few; j_gene: TRBJ2-7; v_gene: TRBV7-6; CDR3nt: TGTGCCAGCAGCTTGGGGACAGGCCCGGGCGAGCAGTACTTC; CDR3aa: CASSLGTGPGEQYF
len: 13; d_gene: TRBD1; abundance: NA; j_gene: TRBJ2-7; v_gene: TRBV3-1; CDR3nt: TGTGCCAGCAGCCAAGGAGGGGGCGTCGAGCAGTACTTC; CDR3aa: CASSQGGGVEQYF
len: 13; d_gene: NA; abundance: few; j_gene: TRBJ2-5; v_gene: TRBV20-1; CDR3nt: TGCAGTGCTATTACGCCCAGTGGCGAGACCCAGTACTTC; CDR3aa: CSAITPSGETQYF
len: 14; d_gene: TRBD2; abundance: many; j_gene: TRBJ2-3; v_gene: TRBV12-3/TRBV12-4; CDR3nt: TGTGCCAGCGAGGCGGGAGTTCTCGCAGATACGCAGTATTTT; CDR3aa: CASEAGVLADTQYF
len: 15; d_gene: NA; abundance: many; j_gene: TRBJ1-6; v_gene: TRBV5-1; CDR3nt: TGCGCCAGCAGCTTGGGCGGACGGGAGAATTCACCCCTCCACTTT; CDR3aa: CASSLGGRENSPLHF
len: 17; d_gene: NA; abundance: few; j_gene: TRBJ1-6; v_gene: TRBV7-2; CDR3nt: TGTGCCAGCAGCAAAACACTTGGGGGTGGTGGGAATTCACCCCTCCACTTT; CDR3aa: CASSKTLGGGGNSPLHF
len: 13; d_gene: TRBD1; abundance: many; j_gene: TRBJ1-1; v_gene: TRBV12-3/TRBV12-4; CDR3nt: TGTGCCAGCAGCCAGGGGGGGGAGACTGAAGCTTTCTTT; CDR3aa: CASSQGGETEAFF
len: 16; d_gene: NA; abundance: few; j_gene: TRBJ1-1; v_gene: TRBV7-2; CDR3nt: TGTGCCAGCAGCCGCAGACACAGGGTTTCAGGAACTGAAGCTTTCTTT; CDR3aa: CASSRRHRVSGTEAFF
len: 13; d_gene: NA; abundance: NA; j_gene: TRBJ2-1; v_gene: TRBV2; CDR3nt: TGTGCCAGCAGTGTCTGGTCCTACAATGAGCAGTTCTTC; CDR3aa: CASSVWSYNEQFF
len: 11; d_gene: NA; abundance: many; j_gene: TRBJ1-1; v_gene: TRBV2; CDR3nt: TGTGCCAGCATTGAAAGGGGGAAAGCTTTCTTT; CDR3aa: CASIERGKAFF
len: 15; d_gene: NA; abundance: few; j_gene: TRBJ1-2; v_gene: TRBV4-2; CDR3nt: TGTGCCAGCAGCCAAGATAAACCCGGCCGGGATGGCTACACCTTC; CDR3aa: CASSQDKPGRDGYTF
len: 12; d_gene: NA; abundance: many; j_gene: TRBJ2-1; v_gene: TRBV20-1; CDR3nt: TGCAGTGCTAGTCGGGATCGGTTAGTCCAGTTCTTC; CDR3aa: CSASRDRLVQFF
len: 19; d_gene: TRBD2; abundance: many; j_gene: TRBJ2-7; v_gene: TRBV4-2; CDR3nt: TGTGCCAGCAGCCAAGACCTCAGCGGGACTAGCGGATTTTCCTACGAGCAGTACTTC; CDR3aa: CASSQDLSGTSGFSYEQYF
len: 17; d_gene: NA; abundance: few; j_gene: TRBJ1-3; v_gene: TRBV3-1; CDR3nt: TGTGCCAGCAGCCAACTCCTTTTGGGGGAAAATGGAAACACCATATATTTT; CDR3aa: CASSQLLLGENGNTIYF
len: 16; d_gene: NA; abundance: NA; j_gene: TRBJ1-4; v_gene: TRBV6-4; CDR3nt: TGTGCCAGCAGTGACGAAATGGTGGCAACTAATGAAAAACTGTTTTTT; CDR3aa: CASSDEMVATNEKLFF
len: 17; d_gene: NA; abundance: NA; j_gene: TRBJ2-7; v_gene: TRBV11-3; CDR3nt: TGTGCCAGCAGCTTACAAAGGGGGTCAGGGGCCACCTACGAGCAGTACTTC; CDR3aa: CASSLQRGSGATYEQYF
len: 15; d_gene: NA; abundance: few; j_gene: TRBJ2-7; v_gene: TRBV19; CDR3nt: TGTGCCAGTAGTACCTCCGGGACCGACTTGTACGAGCAGTACTTC; CDR3aa: CASSTSGTDLYEQYF
len: 15; d_gene: NA; abundance: NA; j_gene: TRBJ1-2; v_gene: TRBV13; CDR3nt: TGTGCCAGCAGCTTTGATGTAAGGTTCAACTATGGCTACACCTTC; CDR3aa: CASSFDVRFNYGYTF
len: 13; d_gene: NA; abundance: NA; j_gene: TRBJ2-1; v_gene: TRBV15; CDR3nt: TGTGCCACCAGCAGAGATCAGGGTAATGAGCAGTTCTTC; CDR3aa: CATSRDQGNEQFF
len: 11; d_gene: NA; abundance: few; j_gene: TRBJ2-1; v_gene: TRBV30; CDR3nt: TGTGCCTGGAGTTCCTCAACCGAGCAGTTCTTC; CDR3aa: CAWSSSTEQFF
len: 11; d_gene: NA; abundance: few; j_gene: TRBJ2-7; v_gene: TRBV2; CDR3nt: TGTGCCAGCAGTGGTTGGTACGAGCAGTACTTC; CDR3aa: CASSGWYEQYF
len: 15; d_gene: TRBD1; abundance: NA; j_gene: TRBJ1-4; v_gene: TRBV5-4; CDR3nt: TGTGCCAGCAGCCGAACAGGGGGCAGGGGTGAAAAACTGTTTTTT; CDR3aa: CASSRTGGRGEKLFF
len: 13; d_gene: TRBD1; abundance: NA; j_gene: TRBJ2-7; v_gene: TRBV5-5; CDR3nt: TGTGCCAGCGGGCAGGGACAGGCCTACGAGCAGTACTTC; CDR3aa: CASGQGQAYEQYF
len: 13; d_gene: NA; abundance: few; j_gene: TRBJ1-1; v_gene: TRBV30; CDR3nt: TGTGCCTGGAGTTTTGATGTGAACACTGAAGCTTTCTTT; CDR3aa: CAWSFDVNTEAFF
len: 17; d_gene: TRBD1; abundance: NA; j_gene: TRBJ2-7; v_gene: TRBV4-3; CDR3nt: TGCGCCAGCAGCCAAGAAGTACTAAGGGACAGAACATACGAGCAGTACTTC; CDR3aa: CASSQEVLRDRTYEQYF
len: 11; d_gene: NA; abundance: NA; j_gene: TRBJ1-2; v_gene: TRBV12-3/TRBV12-4; CDR3nt: TGTGCCAGCAGTTTCCGGCAGGGCTACACCTTC; CDR3aa: CASSFRQGYTF
len: 15; d_gene: TRBD2; abundance: many; j_gene: TRBJ2-3; v_gene: TRBV5-6; CDR3nt: TGTGCCAGCAGTACGGGACTAGCAAATTCAGATACGCAGTATTTT; CDR3aa: CASSTGLANSDTQYF
len: 19; d_gene: TRBD1; abundance: NA; j_gene: TRBJ2-7; v_gene: TRBV3-1; CDR3nt: TGTGCCAGCAGCAAAAGAAAGGGAGGCGGGACAGGGGTCGAGTACGAGCAGTACTTC; CDR3aa: CASSKRKGGGTGVEYEQYF
len: 14; d_gene: TRBD1; abundance: NA; j_gene: TRBJ1-2; v_gene: TRBV6-1; CDR3nt: TGTGCCAGCAGTAAGGACAGGGGGCTCAGTGGCTACACCTTC; CDR3aa: CASSKDRGLSGYTF
len: 16; d_gene: NA; abundance: NA; j_gene: TRBJ1-1; v_gene: TRBV5-1; CDR3nt: TGCGCCAGCGGAAACGGCGTGGGTGTGGGGAACACTGAAGCTTTCTTT; CDR3aa: CASGNGVGVGNTEAFF
len: 12; d_gene: TRBD1; abundance: few; j_gene: TRBJ1-1; v_gene: TRBV6-2/TRBV6-3; CDR3nt: TGTGCCACGGGACAGAATCCCACTGAAGCTTTCTTT; CDR3aa: CATGQNPTEAFF
len: 14; d_gene: NA; abundance: many; j_gene: TRBJ1-2; v_gene: TRBV12-3/TRBV12-4; CDR3nt: TGTGCCAGCAGTTTAGCGCGGCAGCCCTATGGCTACACCTTC; CDR3aa: CASSLARQPYGYTF
len: 15; d_gene: NA; abundance: many; j_gene: TRBJ1-2; v_gene: TRBV18; CDR3nt: TGTGCCAGCTCACCACCGATAGGGTCAAACTATGGCTACACCTTC; CDR3aa: CASSPPIGSNYGYTF
len: 15; d_gene: TRBD1; abundance: NA; j_gene: TRBJ2-6; v_gene: TRBV12-3/TRBV12-4; CDR3nt: TGTGCCAGCTGGACAGGGTCTGCTGGGGCCAACGTCCTGACTTTC; CDR3aa: CASWTGSAGANVLTF
len: 15; d_gene: NA; abundance: few; j_gene: TRBJ2-1; v_gene: TRBV7-2; CDR3nt: TGTGCCAGCAGCTCCGGGACCAGCAATCGCAATGAGCAGTTCTTC; CDR3aa: CASSSGTSNRNEQFF
len: 11; d_gene: NA; abundance: NA; j_gene: TRBJ1-2; v_gene: TRBV30; CDR3nt: TGTGCCTGGAAAGGCGGGATTTACGACACCTTC; CDR3aa: CAWKGGIYDTF
len: 14; d_gene: NA; abundance: many; j_gene: TRBJ1-1; v_gene: TRBV5-1; CDR3nt: TGCGCCAGCAGCAAAGGACCGACCTCCACTGAAGCTTTCTTT; CDR3aa: CASSKGPTSTEAFF
len: 16; d_gene: TRBD2; abundance: few; j_gene: TRBJ2-1; v_gene: TRBV12-3/TRBV12-4; CDR3nt: TGTGCCAGCATTTCCTCTAGCGGGAGGGCCGGCGACGAGCAGTTCTTC; CDR3aa: CASISSSGRAGDEQFF
len: 14; d_gene: NA; abundance: few; j_gene: TRBJ1-5; v_gene: TRBV20-1; CDR3nt: TGCAGTGCTAGTGCGGGGGGCAACAATCAGCCCCAGCATTTT; CDR3aa: CSASAGGNNQPQHF
len: 13; d_gene: NA; abundance: few; j_gene: TRBJ1-4; v_gene: TRBV12-3/TRBV12-4; CDR3nt: TGTGCCAGCAGTTTAAAGCGAAATAGAGGACTGTTTTTT; CDR3aa: CASSLKRNRGLFF
len: 14; d_gene: NA; abundance: few; j_gene: TRBJ1-2; v_gene: TRBV30; CDR3nt: TGTGCCTGGTCCCGGGGGGCGCAAAACTATGGCTACACCTTC; CDR3aa: CAWSRGAQNYGYTF
len: 14; d_gene: TRBD1; abundance: few; j_gene: TRBJ2-3; v_gene: TRBV27; CDR3nt: TGTGCCAGCAGCCTACAGGGGGACACAGATACGCAGTATTTT; CDR3aa: CASSLQGDTDTQYF
len: 13; d_gene: NA; abundance: NA; j_gene: TRBJ1-5; v_gene: TRBV29-1; CDR3nt: TGCAGCGTTGGTAGCGATCCGGGTCAGCCCCAGCATTTT; CDR3aa: CSVGSDPGQPQHF